Each of the 2 T cell receptor beta chains below was sequenced from the same sample in a study of somatic mutations in cytotoxic T cells in rheumatoid arthritis. Sequenced by immunoSEQ multiplex PCR; TCRdb stores in-frame clones only, minus some. The sample holds about 4,800 clones; around 78% are singletons and the top ten take approximately 71%. The sample was CD8+ T cells sorted from blood, taken at a follow-up visit. The receptors were gathered from a man in his forties with rheumatoid arthritis.

V and J are TRBV29-1 and TRBJ2-1; no clear D. The CDR3 spans 13 residues. Trimming cost V 1 base and J 8 bases, with 12 bases left between them. CDR1 is SQVTM and CDR2 is ANQGSEA in the germline V gene. The CDR3 is CSVEAGSLDEQFF. The CDR3 DNA follows: TGCAGCGTTGAAGCGGGTTCGCTGGATGAGCAGTTCTTC.

The chain employs TRBV2 and TRBJ2-7; no firm D call. The CDR3 sequence is 12 residues long. Trimming left V 4 bases short and J 0 bases short, with 4 bases between. The V gene's germline CDR1 is SNHLY and CDR2 FYNNEI. The CDR3 bases are TGTGCCAGCAGTGGTAACTCCTACGAGCAGTACTTC. Its protein product is CASSGNSYEQYF. The variable domain in full, completed from reference TRBV2 and TRBJ2-7, reads EPEVTQTPSHQVTQMGQEVILRCVPISNHLYFYWYRQILGQKVEFLVSFYNNEISEKSEIFDDQFSVERPDGSNFTLKIRSTKLEDSAMYFCASSGNSYEQYFGPGTRLTVT.